A selection of T cell receptor beta chains follows, all from one sample in a study of T cells after yellow fever vaccination. TCRdb used MiXCR to reprocess the 5' RACE reads, holding one entry per CDR3 protein. This sample has 46,000 or so distinct CDR3 sequences, with around 6.8% found just once. This specimen was PBMCs, either bulk or a sorted T-cell subset (CD4+, CD8+, memory, or dextramer-sorted; not recorded which), taken 45 days after the yellow fever booster vaccination. The receptors stem from a man under 40 who received the YFV17D yellow fever vaccine. Both conserved end residues are part of each CDR3. A D gene is named only where the DNA matches it firmly. Size is omitted from some rows. Given values are once, few, many or a class for expanded clones.

D gene,J gene,V gene,clone size,CDR3 DNA,CDR3 protein
-,TRBJ1-5,TRBV10-2,few,TGCGCCAGCAGTGAGTCAGGCCTCAATCAGCCCCAGCATTTT,CASSESGLNQPQHF
-,TRBJ1-6,TRBV5-6,many,TGTGCCAGCAGCTCCTGGGGTTCACCCCTCCACTTT,CASSSWGSPLHF
TRBD2,TRBJ2-5,TRBV4-3,medium-sized,TGCGCCAGCAGCCAAGTGCGGGAGGGGTACGAGACCCAGTACTTC,CASSQVREGYETQYF
-,TRBJ2-2,TRBV20-1,-,TGCTGTGCTAGAGATAGTCGGGAGGGGGCCACCGGGGAGCTGTTTTTT,CCARDSREGATGELFF
TRBD1,TRBJ2-7,TRBV30,-,TGTGCCTGGAGTCACAGGGGCTTAACCTACGAGCAGTACTTC,CAWSHRGLTYEQYF
TRBD1,TRBJ2-7,TRBV20-1,few,TGCAGTGCCAGACAGGGGTCCTACGAGCAGTACTTC,CSARQGSYEQYF
TRBD1,TRBJ2-1,TRBV7-3,many,TGTGCCAGCAGCTTAGTCTCCGGGACAGGGAACAATGAGCAGTTCTTC,CASSLVSGTGNNEQFF
TRBD1,TRBJ2-7,TRBV6-2/TRBV6-3,many,TGTGCCAGCACCCGGGACAGCAGCTCCTACGAGCAGTACTTC,CASTRDSSSYEQYF
TRBD1,TRBJ2-7,TRBV5-1,few,TGCGCCAGCAGCCCCGGGACAGGGGCACCTTTGCGTTACGAGCAGTACTTC,CASSPGTGAPLRYEQYF
-,TRBJ1-2,TRBV5-1,many,TGCGCCAGCAGCTTCAGGGGACCAGATCTGTATGGCTACACCTTC,CASSFRGPDLYGYTF
-,TRBJ2-3,TRBV28,few,TGTGCCAGCAGCCGGCCCCCAGGGTCGATTATTCCAGGCACAGATACGCAGTATTTT,CASSRPPGSIIPGTDTQYF
-,TRBJ2-1,TRBV3-1,many,TGTGCCAGCAGCCAAGTTGGCGGGCTGACCTCCTACAATGAGCAGTTCTTC,CASSQVGGLTSYNEQFF
TRBD2,TRBJ2-7,TRBV5-1,few,TGCGCCAGCAGCTTGGTTGGGGGGGAGTGGGAACTAAGACGACCTCAGCAGTACTTC,CASSLVGGEWELRRPQQYF
TRBD2,TRBJ2-3,TRBV29-1,many,TGCAGCGTTGCCGGGAGGCCGTCCGGTACGCAGTATTTT,CSVAGRPSGTQYF
-,TRBJ2-7,TRBV4-1,many,TGCGCCAGCAGCCAACCTACAGGGAAAATGGACGAGCAGTACTTC,CASSQPTGKMDEQYF
TRBD2,TRBJ2-5,TRBV5-6,many,TGTGCCAGCAGCTTAAGTAGTAGCGGGAGCGTCCAAGAGACCCAGTACTTC,CASSLSSSGSVQETQYF
-,TRBJ2-3,TRBV28,-,TGTGCCAGCAGTTCTGGGGCGATTAGCGGTACTAGCACAGATACGCAGTATTTT,CASSSGAISGTSTDTQYF
-,TRBJ1-4,TRBV28,many,TGTGCCAGCAGCCGACTAACAGGTTCTAATGAAAAACTGTTTTTT,CASSRLTGSNEKLFF
TRBD2,TRBJ2-7,TRBV30,few,TGTGCCTGGAGTGTAGTACTAGCGGGATGGATCTACGAGCAGTACTTC,CAWSVVLAGWIYEQYF
-,TRBJ2-3,TRBV19,-,TGTGCCAGTAGCGGTACTAGCACAGATACGCAGTATTTT,CASSGTSTDTQYF
-,TRBJ1-4,TRBV7-8,-,TGTGCCAGCGGGGCTAGTACTAATGAAAAACTGTTTTTT,CASGASTNEKLFF
-,TRBJ2-7,TRBV20-1,many,TGCAGTGCTGGCTACTACGAGCAGTACTTC,CSAGYYEQYF
TRBD1,TRBJ1-6,TRBV7-2,-,TGTGCCAGCAGCGCTGGACAGGGGCCCTATAATTCACCCCTCCACTTT,CASSAGQGPYNSPLHF
TRBD1,TRBJ1-5,TRBV19,-,TGTGCCAGTAGTAGGGACAGGGTTATCAGCAATCAGCCCCAGCATTTT,CASSRDRVISNQPQHF
-,TRBJ2-1,TRBV10-3,few,TGTGCCATCAGTGACGACGTGAGCTCCTACAATGAGCAGTTCTTC,CAISDDVSSYNEQFF
-,TRBJ2-3,TRBV21-1,many,TGTGCCAGCAGCAAAAGGAGGAAAGCGGGGGCCTCCCCAGATACGCAGTATTTT,CASSKRRKAGASPDTQYF
TRBD2,TRBJ2-2,TRBV28,few,TGTGCCAGCAGTTCCGCCTACGGGACTAGCGGGAGGACCGGGGAGCTGTTTTTT,CASSSAYGTSGRTGELFF
-,TRBJ2-7,TRBV6-5,many,TGTGCCAGCAGTTTCGGGCAGACGTACGAGCAGTACTTC,CASSFGQTYEQYF
-,TRBJ2-7,TRBV11-2,-,TGTGCCAGCAGCGGTCCGGGACGGGGTTACGAGCAGTACTTC,CASSGPGRGYEQYF
-,TRBJ2-4,TRBV27,many,TGTGCCAGCAGTTTCGGATTCCGGGAGTCACAAAACATTCAGTACTTC,CASSFGFRESQNIQYF
-,TRBJ1-2,TRBV20-1,few,TGCAGTGCTATCCCGGGACCCTCGAGGTCAGGCTACACCTTC,CSAIPGPSRSGYTF
TRBD2,TRBJ2-6,TRBV4-3,-,TGCGCCAGCAGCCAAGACCCCCTAGCGGGAGTTGGTGGGGCCAACGTCCTGACTTTC,CASSQDPLAGVGGANVLTF
TRBD2,TRBJ2-5,TRBV20-1,many,TGCAGTGCTACCCTTACTAGCGGCCAAGAGACCCAGTACTTC,CSATLTSGQETQYF
TRBD1,TRBJ1-4,TRBV7-2,many,TGTGCCAGCAGCTACGACAGGGGAAATGAAAAACTGTTTTTT,CASSYDRGNEKLFF
TRBD2,TRBJ2-1,TRBV4-2,few,TGTGCCAGCAGACCCACTAGCGGAGAATACAATGAGCAGTTCTTC,CASRPTSGEYNEQFF
TRBD2,TRBJ2-7,TRBV20-1,many,TGCAGTGCTAGAGTGGCTAGCGGAGGCTCCTACGAGCAGTACTTC,CSARVASGGSYEQYF
-,TRBJ2-3,TRBV5-1,many,TGCGCCAGCAGCTTGGAAACTAGCACAGATACGCAGTATTTT,CASSLETSTDTQYF
-,TRBJ2-3,TRBV24-1,-,TGTGCCACCAGTGATTCGGACACCTCCGGGTCAGATACGCAGTATTTT,CATSDSDTSGSDTQYF
-,TRBJ2-7,TRBV7-2,few,TGTGCCAGCAGCCTTCAGAGGGGCGAGCAGTACTTC,CASSLQRGEQYF
TRBD2,TRBJ2-7,TRBV11-3,many,TGTGCCAGCAGCTTAGTAGTTAAGACTAGCCGCTATCAGGTCAACGAGCAGTACTTC,CASSLVVKTSRYQVNEQYF
-,TRBJ2-4,TRBV5-6,-,TGTGCCAGCAGCTCGGACAGACAAAACATTCAGTACTTC,CASSSDRQNIQYF
TRBD1,TRBJ1-4,TRBV28,many,TGTGCCAGCAGTTACGTTACAGGGGGGAGTGAAAAACTGTTTTTT,CASSYVTGGSEKLFF
-,TRBJ2-4,TRBV6-2/TRBV6-3,-,TGTGCCAGCAGTTCTCCTGCCGACAGCCCACTAGCCAAAAACATTCAGTACTTC,CASSSPADSPLAKNIQYF
-,TRBJ2-1,TRBV29-1,few,TGCAGCGCCGATCCAGGCGGGTACAATGAGCAGTTCTTC,CSADPGGYNEQFF
TRBD1,TRBJ2-7,TRBV7-6,many,TGTGCCAGCAGCTTAGGGACAGGGGAACACGAGCAGTACTTC,CASSLGTGEHEQYF
-,TRBJ2-3,TRBV7-2,few,TGTGCCAGCAGCTTAGACCCTGGCTCTCGTACGCAGTATTTT,CASSLDPGSRTQYF
TRBD1,TRBJ2-7,TRBV5-1,many,TGCGCCAGCAGCTTGGAGGGACAGGTGGGCGAGCAGTACTTC,CASSLEGQVGEQYF
TRBD2,TRBJ2-3,TRBV6-1,many,TGTGCCAGCAGCTCCTTCGCGTTAGCGGGAACAGATACGCAGTATTTT,CASSSFALAGTDTQYF
-,TRBJ2-2,TRBV30,few,TGTGCCTGGACCGTTCAGGGGACCGGGGAGCTGTTTTTT,CAWTVQGTGELFF
-,TRBJ1-5,TRBV19,few,TGTGCCAGTGGGCAGGGGTCCCAGCCCCAGCATTTT,CASGQGSQPQHF
TRBD2,TRBJ2-5,TRBV4-3,few,TGCGCCAGCAGCCAAGGGGGCGGGGGCGGGAGGAAGACCCAGTACTTC,CASSQGGGGGRKTQYF
-,TRBJ1-4,TRBV18,few,TGTGCCAGCTCACCACCGAATGGGTTTAATGAAAAACTGTTTTTT,CASSPPNGFNEKLFF
-,TRBJ2-6,TRBV18,-,TGTGCCAGCTCACCAGTCAGGGTGGCTGCTGGCGCTGGGGCCAACGTCCTGACTTTC,CASSPVRVAAGAGANVLTF
-,TRBJ2-3,TRBV7-6,many,TGTGCCAGCAGCCCCTATCAGGCTACGCAGTATTTT,CASSPYQATQYF
-,TRBJ2-7,TRBV29-1,-,TGCAGCGCCACATCCTATCGCACGGGGGCTTTCTCCTACGAGCAGTACTTC,CSATSYRTGAFSYEQYF
-,TRBJ2-7,TRBV15,many,TGTGCCACCAGCAGCCACGGGGGTCTTAGCTACGAGCAGTACTTC,CATSSHGGLSYEQYF
-,TRBJ1-2,TRBV6-2/TRBV6-3,many,TGTGCCAGCAGACCCGACACACCTGGCTACACCTTC,CASRPDTPGYTF
TRBD2,TRBJ2-1,TRBV27,many,TGTGCCAGCAGTTTATCGGGCGCTAGCGGGAATTACAATGAGCAGTTCTTC,CASSLSGASGNYNEQFF
-,TRBJ2-1,TRBV12-3/TRBV12-4,few,TGTGCCAGCAATTCTGCCCCCAAGAACAATGAGCAGTTCTTC,CASNSAPKNNEQFF